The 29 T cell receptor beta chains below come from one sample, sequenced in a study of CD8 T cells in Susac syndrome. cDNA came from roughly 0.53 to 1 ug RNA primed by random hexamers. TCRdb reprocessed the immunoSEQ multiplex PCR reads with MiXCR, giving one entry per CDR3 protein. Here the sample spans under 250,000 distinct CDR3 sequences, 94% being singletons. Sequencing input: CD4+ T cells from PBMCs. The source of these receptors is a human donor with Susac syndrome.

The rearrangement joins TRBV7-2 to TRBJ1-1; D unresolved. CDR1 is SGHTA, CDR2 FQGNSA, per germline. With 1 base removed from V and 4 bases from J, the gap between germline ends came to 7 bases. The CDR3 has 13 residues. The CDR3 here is CASSLGWGTEAFF. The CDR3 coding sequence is TGTGCCAGCAGCTTAGGATGGGGCACTGAAGCTTTCTTT.

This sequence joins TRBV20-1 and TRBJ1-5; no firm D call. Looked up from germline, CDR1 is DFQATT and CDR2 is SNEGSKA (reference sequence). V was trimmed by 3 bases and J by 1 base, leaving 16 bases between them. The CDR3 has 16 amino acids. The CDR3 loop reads CSASALGDGSNQPQHF. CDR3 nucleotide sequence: TGCAGTGCTAGTGCACTTGGCGATGGAAGCAATCAGCCCCAGCATTTT.

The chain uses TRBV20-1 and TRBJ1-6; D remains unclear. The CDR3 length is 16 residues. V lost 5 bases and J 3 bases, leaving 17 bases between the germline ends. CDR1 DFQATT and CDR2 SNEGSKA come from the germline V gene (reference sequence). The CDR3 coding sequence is TGCAGTGCTGAACCGCCCGGGAGCCACTATAATTCACCCCTCCACTTT. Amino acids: CSAEPPGSHYNSPLHF.

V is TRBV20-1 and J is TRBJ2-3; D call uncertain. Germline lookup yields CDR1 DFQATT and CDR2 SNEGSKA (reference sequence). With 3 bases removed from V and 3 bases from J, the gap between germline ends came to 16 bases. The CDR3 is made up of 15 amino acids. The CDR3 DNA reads TGCAGTGCTAGCCCTCCTCGGACCGGGACAGATACGCAGTATTTT. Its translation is CSASPPRTGTDTQYF.

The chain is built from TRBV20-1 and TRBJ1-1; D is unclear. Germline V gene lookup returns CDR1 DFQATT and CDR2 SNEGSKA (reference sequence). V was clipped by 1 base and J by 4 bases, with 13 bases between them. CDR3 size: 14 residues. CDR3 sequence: CSARALQWITEAFF. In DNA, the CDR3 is TGCAGTGCTAGAGCGCTACAGTGGATCACTGAAGCTTTCTTT.

The CDR3: CASSFLPQETQYF. CDR3 sequence (DNA): TGTGCCAGCAGCTTCCTACCGCAAGAGACCCAGTACTTC. This chain connects TRBV7-2 to TRBJ2-5; D is uncertain. CDR1 SGHTA and CDR2 FQGNSA come from the germline V gene. Trimming left V 3 bases short and J 2 bases short, with 7 bases between. The CDR3 is made up of 13 amino acids. Together with reference TRBV7-2 and TRBJ2-5, the CDR3 gives the full variable domain: GAGVSQSPSNKVTEKGKDVELRCDPISGHTALYWYRQSLGQGLEFLIYFQGNSAPDKSGLPSDRFSAERTGGSVSTLTIQRTQQEDSAVYLCASSFLPQETQYFGPGTRLLVL.

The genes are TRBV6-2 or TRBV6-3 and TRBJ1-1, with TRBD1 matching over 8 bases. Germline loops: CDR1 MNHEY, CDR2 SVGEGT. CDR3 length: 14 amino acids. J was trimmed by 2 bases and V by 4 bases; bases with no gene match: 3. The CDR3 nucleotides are TGTGCCAGCAGTTGGGGACAGGTAAACACTGAAGCTTTCTTT. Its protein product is CASSWGQVNTEAFF.

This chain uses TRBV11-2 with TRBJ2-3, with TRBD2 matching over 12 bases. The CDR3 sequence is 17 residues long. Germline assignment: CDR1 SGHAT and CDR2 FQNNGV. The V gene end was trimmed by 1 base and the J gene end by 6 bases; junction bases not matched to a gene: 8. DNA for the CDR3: TGTGCCAGCAGCTTAGCCCCACTAGCGGGGGGAACGGATACGCAGTATTTT. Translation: CASSLAPLAGGTDTQYF.

CDR3 in amino acids: CASSQVSDRGEEPLHF. The CDR3 nucleotides are TGTGCCAGCAGCCAAGTTTCCGACAGGGGGGAGGAACCCCTCCACTTT. The chain employs TRBV3-1 and TRBJ1-6; 9 positions match TRBD1. The CDR3 has 16 amino acids. V lost 1 base to trimming and J lost 12 bases; unmatched junction nucleotides: 10. Germline CDR1 reads LGHDT; CDR2 reads YNNKEL (reference sequence).

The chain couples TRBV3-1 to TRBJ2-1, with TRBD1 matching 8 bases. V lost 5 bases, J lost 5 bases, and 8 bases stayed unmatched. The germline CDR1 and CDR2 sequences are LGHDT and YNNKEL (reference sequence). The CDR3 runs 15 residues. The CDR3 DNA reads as TGTGCCAGCAGCTCACCCACGGACAGGGACAATGAGCAGTTCTTC. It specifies CASSSPTDRDNEQFF.

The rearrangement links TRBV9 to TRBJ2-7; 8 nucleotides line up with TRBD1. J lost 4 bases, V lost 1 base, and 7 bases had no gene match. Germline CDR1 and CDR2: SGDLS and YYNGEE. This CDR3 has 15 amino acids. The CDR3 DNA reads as TGTGCCAGCAGCGTACGTCCACAGGGGGAGTACGAGCAGTACTTC. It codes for CASSVRPQGEYEQYF.

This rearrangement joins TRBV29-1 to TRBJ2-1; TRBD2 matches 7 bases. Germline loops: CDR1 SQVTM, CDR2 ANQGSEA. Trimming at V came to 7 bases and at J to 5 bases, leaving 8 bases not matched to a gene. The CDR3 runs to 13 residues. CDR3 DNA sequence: TGCAGCGCTTCTGAGGGAGGGGACAATGAGCAGTTCTTC. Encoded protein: CSASEGGDNEQFF.

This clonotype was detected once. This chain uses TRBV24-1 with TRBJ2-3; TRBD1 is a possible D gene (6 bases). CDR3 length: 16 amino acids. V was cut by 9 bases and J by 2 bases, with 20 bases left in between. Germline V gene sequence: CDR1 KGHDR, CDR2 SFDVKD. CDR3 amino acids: CATGQGLGDSTDTQYF. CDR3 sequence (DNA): TGTGCCACCGGGCAGGGGCTGGGAGATTCCACAGATACGCAGTATTTT.

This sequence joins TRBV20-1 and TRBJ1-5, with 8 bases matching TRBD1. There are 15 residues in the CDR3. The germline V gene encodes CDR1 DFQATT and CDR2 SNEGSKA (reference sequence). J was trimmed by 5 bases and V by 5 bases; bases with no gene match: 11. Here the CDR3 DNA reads TGCAGTGCTCGACGGCCGGACAGGGTAGATCAGCCCCAGCATTTT. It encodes CSARRPDRVDQPQHF.

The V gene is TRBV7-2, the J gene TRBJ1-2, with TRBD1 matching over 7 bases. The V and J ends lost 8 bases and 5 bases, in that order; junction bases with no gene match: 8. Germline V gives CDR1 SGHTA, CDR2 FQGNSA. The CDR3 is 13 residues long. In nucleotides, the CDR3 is TGTGCCAGCGACGGGGACAGCGGATATGGCTACACCTTC. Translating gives CASDGDSGYGYTF.

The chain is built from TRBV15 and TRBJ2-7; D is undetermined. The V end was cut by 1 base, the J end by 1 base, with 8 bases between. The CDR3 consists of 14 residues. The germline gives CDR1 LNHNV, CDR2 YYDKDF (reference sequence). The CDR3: CATSRAVKSYEQYF. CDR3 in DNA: TGTGCCACCAGCAGAGCCGTCAAATCCTACGAGCAGTACTTC.

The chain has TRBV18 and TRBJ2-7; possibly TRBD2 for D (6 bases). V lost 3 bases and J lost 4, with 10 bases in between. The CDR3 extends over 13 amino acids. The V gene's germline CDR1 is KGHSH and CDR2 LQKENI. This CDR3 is CASSPGGGYEQYF. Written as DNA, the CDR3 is TGTGCCAGCTCACCCGGCGGAGGGTACGAGCAGTACTTC.

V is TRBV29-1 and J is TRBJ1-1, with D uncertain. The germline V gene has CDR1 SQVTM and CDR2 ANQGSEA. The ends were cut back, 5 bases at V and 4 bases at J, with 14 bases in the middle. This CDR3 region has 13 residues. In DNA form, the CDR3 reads TGCAGCGTTTGCAGGTCTTTGGGCACTGAAGCTTTCTTT. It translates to CSVCRSLGTEAFF.

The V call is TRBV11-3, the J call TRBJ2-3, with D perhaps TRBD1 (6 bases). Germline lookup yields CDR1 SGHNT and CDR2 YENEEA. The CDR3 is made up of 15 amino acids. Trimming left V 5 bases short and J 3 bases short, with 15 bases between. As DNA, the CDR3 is TGTGCCAGCAGCCCTCCGGGACACGCGACAGATACGCAGTATTTT. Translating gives CASSPPGHATDTQYF. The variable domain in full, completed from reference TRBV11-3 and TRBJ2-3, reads EAGVVQSPRYKIIEKKQPVAFWCNPISGHNTLYWYLQNLGQGPELLIRYENEEAVDDSQLPKDRFSAERLKGVDSTLKIQPAELGDSAVYLCASSPPGHATDTQYFGPGTRLTVL.

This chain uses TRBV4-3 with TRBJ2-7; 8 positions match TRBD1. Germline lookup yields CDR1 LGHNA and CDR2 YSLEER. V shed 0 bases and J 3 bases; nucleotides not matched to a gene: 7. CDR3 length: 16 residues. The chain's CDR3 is CASSQDPRDRNYEQYF. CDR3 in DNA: TGCGCCAGCAGCCAAGACCCCCGGGACAGGAACTACGAGCAGTACTTC.

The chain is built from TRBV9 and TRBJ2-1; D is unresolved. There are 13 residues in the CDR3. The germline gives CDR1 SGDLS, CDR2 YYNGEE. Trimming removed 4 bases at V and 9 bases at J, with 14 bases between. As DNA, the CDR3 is TGTGCCAGCAGCATCCCCAGTTCGGGTGAGCAGTTCTTC. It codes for CASSIPSSGEQFF.

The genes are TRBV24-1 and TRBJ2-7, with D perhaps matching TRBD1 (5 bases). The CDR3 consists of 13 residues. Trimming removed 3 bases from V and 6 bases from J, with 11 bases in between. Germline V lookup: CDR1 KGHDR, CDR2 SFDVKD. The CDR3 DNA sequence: TGTGCCACCAGTGATCCCGATAGGGGCGAGCAGTACTTC. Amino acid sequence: CATSDPDRGEQYF.

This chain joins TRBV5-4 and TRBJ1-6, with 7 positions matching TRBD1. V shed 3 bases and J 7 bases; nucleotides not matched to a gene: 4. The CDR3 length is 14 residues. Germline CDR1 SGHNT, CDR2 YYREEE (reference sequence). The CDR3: CASSSTGLNSPLHF. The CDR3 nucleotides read TGTGCCAGCAGCTCGACAGGGCTGAATTCACCCCTCCACTTT. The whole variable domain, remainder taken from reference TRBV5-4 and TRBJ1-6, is ETGVTQSPTHLIKTRGQQVTLRCSSQSGHNTVSWYQQALGQGPQFIFQYYREEENGRGNFPPRFSGLQFPNYSSELNVNALELDDSALYLCASSSTGLNSPLHFGNGTRLTVT.

CDR3: CSAKGQNTEAFF. The DNA for the CDR3 is TGCAGCGCAAAAGGTCAGAACACTGAAGCTTTCTTT. The genes are TRBV20-1 and TRBJ1-1; no clear D gene. CDR3 length equals 12 residues. Looked up from germline, CDR1 is DFQATT and CDR2 is SNEGSKA (reference sequence).

CDR3 amino acids: CASSYTPDRTTEAFF. In DNA form, the CDR3 reads TGTGCCAGCAGCTATACCCCTGACAGAACCACTGAAGCTTTCTTT. The chain employs TRBV27 and TRBJ1-1; maybe TRBD1 (5 bases). Germline assignment: CDR1 MNHEY and CDR2 SMNVEV (reference sequence). V gave up 6 bases and J gave up 4 bases, with 18 bases separating them. The CDR3 is 15 residues long.

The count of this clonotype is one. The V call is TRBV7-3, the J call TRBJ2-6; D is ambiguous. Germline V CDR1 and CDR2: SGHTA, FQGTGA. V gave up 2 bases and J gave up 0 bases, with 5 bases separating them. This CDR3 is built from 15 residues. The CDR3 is CASSLQISGANVLTF. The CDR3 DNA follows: TGTGCCAGCAGCTTACAAATCTCTGGGGCCAACGTCCTGACTTTC. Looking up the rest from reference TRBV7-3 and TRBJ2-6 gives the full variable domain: GAGVSQTPSNKVTEKGKYVELRCDPISGHTALYWYRQSLGQGPEFLIYFQGTGAADDSGLPNDRFFAVRPEGSVSTLKIQRTERGDSAVYLCASSLQISGANVLTFGAGSRLTVL.

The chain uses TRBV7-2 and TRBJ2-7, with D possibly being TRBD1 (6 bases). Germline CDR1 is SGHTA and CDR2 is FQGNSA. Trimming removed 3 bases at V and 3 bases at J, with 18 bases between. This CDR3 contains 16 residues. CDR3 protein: CASSFGVGGESYEQYF. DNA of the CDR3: TGTGCCAGCAGCTTCGGGGTAGGGGGTGAAAGCTACGAGCAGTACTTC.

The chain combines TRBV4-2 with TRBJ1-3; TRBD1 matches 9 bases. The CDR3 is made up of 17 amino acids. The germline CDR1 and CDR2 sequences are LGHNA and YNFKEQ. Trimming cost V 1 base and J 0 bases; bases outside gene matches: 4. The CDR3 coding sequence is TGTGCCAGCAGCCAAGGACAGGGGGAACTCTCTGGAAACACCATATATTTT. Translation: CASSQGQGELSGNTIYF.

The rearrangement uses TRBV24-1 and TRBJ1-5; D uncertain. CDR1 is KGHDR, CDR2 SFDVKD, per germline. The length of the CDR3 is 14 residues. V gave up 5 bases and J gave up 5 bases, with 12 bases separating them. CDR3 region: CATSAGGWDQPQHF. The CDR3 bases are TGTGCCACCAGTGCGGGAGGGTGGGATCAGCCCCAGCATTTT.